The 32 T cell receptor beta chains below come from one sample, sequenced in a study of technical replicates of blood from a handful of donors. Sequencing was performed with immunoSEQ multiplex PCR; in TCRdb, only in-frame clones are kept and a portion is missing. The sample includes under 90,000 clones, approximately 94% of them seen just once. The material sequenced was T cells isolated from PBMCs. These receptor sequences come from a human donor in good health.

V usage is TRBV19 and J usage is TRBJ2-1; possibly TRBD2 for D (7 bases). The CDR3 is 15 amino acids. In germline, CDR1 is LNHDA, CDR2 SQIVND (reference sequence). The germline V and J ends were trimmed by 1 base and 4 bases, with 11 bases remaining between them. CDR3 protein: CASSIVGGGYNEQFF. The CDR3 coding sequence is TGTGCCAGTAGTATAGTGGGAGGGGGTTACAATGAGCAGTTCTTC.

This chain uses TRBV6-1 with TRBJ2-3; 10 bases align to TRBD1. The CDR3 consists of 17 residues. V lost 2 bases to trimming and J lost 0 bases; unmatched junction nucleotides: 5. Germline lookup yields CDR1 MNHNS and CDR2 SASEGT. The CDR3 is CASSEWGQGTSTDTQYF. CDR3 in DNA: TGTGCCAGCAGTGAATGGGGACAGGGGACGAGCACAGATACGCAGTATTTT.

V and J are TRBV28 and TRBJ1-1; 10 positions match TRBD1. Unmatched junction bases numbered 18, after V lost 5 bases and J lost 0 bases. Germline values: CDR1 MDHEN, CDR2 SYDVKM. The CDR3 is made up of 20 amino acids. CDR3 DNA sequence: TGTGCCAGCAGTGCCAGAACTCGACAGGGGGCGTGGGGTATGAACACTGAAGCTTTCTTT. Protein sequence: CASSARTRQGAWGMNTEAFF.

The chain joins TRBV9 to TRBJ2-1; 9 nucleotides match TRBD1. Germline V lookup: CDR1 SGDLS, CDR2 YYNGEE. V dropped 4 bases and J dropped 8; count of bases not matched to a gene: 10. This CDR3 spans 15 amino acids. CDR3 in amino acids: CASSPGQGIWDEQFF. The CDR3 DNA follows: TGTGCCAGCAGCCCCGGACAGGGGATTTGGGATGAGCAGTTCTTC.

V is TRBV4-1 and J is TRBJ2-5, with 9 bases identical to TRBD2. The CDR3 runs to 15 residues. V shed 4 bases and J 0 bases; nucleotides not matched to a gene: 3. The germline V gene encodes CDR1 MGHRA and CDR2 YSYEKL. As DNA, the CDR3 is TGCGCCAGCAGCCGTGGCGGGGGGGACCAAGAGACCCAGTACTTC. The encoded protein is CASSRGGGDQETQYF.

The rearrangement links TRBV18 to TRBJ1-2; 10 bases fit TRBD1. Germline V CDR1 and CDR2: KGHSH, LQKENI. The length of the CDR3 is 16 residues. V shed 0 bases, J shed 7 bases, and the junction held 8 bases outside the gene matches. The CDR3 region is CASSPPLGTGVAGYTF. The CDR3 nucleotides read TGTGCCAGCTCACCACCGCTAGGGACAGGGGTCGCTGGCTACACCTTC. Looking up the rest from reference TRBV18 and TRBJ1-2 gives the full variable domain: NAGVMQNPRHLVRRRGQEARLRCSPMKGHSHVYWYRQLPEEGLKFMVYLQKENIIDESGMPKERFSAEFPKEGPSILRIQQVVRGDSAAYFCASSPPLGTGVAGYTFGSGTRLTVV.

The V call is TRBV4-1, the J call TRBJ2-1; 8 nucleotides match TRBD1. The CDR3 loop spans 18 amino acids. CDR1 and CDR2 from the germline V gene are MGHRA and YSYEKL. The V gene end was trimmed by 4 bases and the J gene end by 3 bases; junction bases not matched to a gene: 14. DNA of the CDR3: TGCGCCAGCAGCCCTGGACAGGGACTGTCCCCCAACTACAATGAGCAGTTCTTC. Translating it yields CASSPGQGLSPNYNEQFF.

The V gene is TRBV11-2, the J gene TRBJ2-5; D is possibly TRBD1 (7 bases). The J call may not be correct, given that the DNA end is closer to TRBJ2-7. Germline values: CDR1 SGHAT, CDR2 FQNNGV. The CDR3 runs 15 residues. CDR3 sequence (DNA): TGTGCCAGCAGCTATGGCGCGGGACAGCTTTCCGAGCAGTACTTC. It translates to CASSYGAGQLSEQYF.

The V and J genes are TRBV4-2 and TRBJ2-1, with 10 nucleotides matching TRBD2. V shed 0 bases, J shed 8 bases, and the junction held 7 bases outside the gene matches. Germline V gene data show CDR1 as LGHNA and CDR2 as YNFKEQ. This CDR3 contains 16 residues. For the CDR3, the DNA is TGTGCCAGCAGCCAAGATTCGGCTAGCGGGAGCTATGAGCAGTTCTTC. Its translation: CASSQDSASGSYEQFF.

The V gene is TRBV19, the J gene TRBJ2-1, with TRBD2 identical over 7 bases. Germline V gives CDR1 LNHDA, CDR2 SQIVND (reference sequence). The J segment lost 0 bases and the V segment lost 6 bases, leaving 5 bases of the junction unmatched. This CDR3 comprises 15 residues. CDR3 amino acids: CASRGAGASYNEQFF. For the CDR3, the DNA is TGTGCCAGTAGGGGCGCGGGAGCCTCCTACAATGAGCAGTTCTTC.

The chain couples TRBV6-5 to TRBJ2-7, with a possible D match to TRBD1 (6 bases). CDR1 MNHEY and CDR2 SVGAGI come from the germline V gene. The CDR3 extends over 13 amino acids. V gave up 6 bases and J gave up 3 bases, with 12 bases separating them. The CDR3 protein is CASSKEGGYEQYF. The CDR3 coding sequence is TGTGCCAGCAGCAAGGAAGGGGGCTACGAGCAGTACTTC.

The V call is TRBV5-4, the J call TRBJ1-2, with TRBD1 as a possible D gene (5 bases). CDR3 length equals 13 residues. The germline V gene has CDR1 SGHNT and CDR2 YYREEE (reference sequence). Trimming removed 2 bases at V and 3 bases at J, with 8 bases between. This CDR3 reads CASSLDSYYGYTF. The DNA for the CDR3 is TGTGCCAGCAGCTTAGACAGTTACTATGGCTACACCTTC.

The chain employs TRBV5-1 and TRBJ2-1; 10 positions agree with TRBD1. Germline V CDR1 and CDR2: SGHRS, YFSETQ. After removal of 0 bases from V and 9 bases from J, the junction contained 3 bases not matched to a gene. The CDR3 consists of 14 residues. The CDR3, as DNA: TGCGCCAGCAGCTTGGGGACAGGGGGAATTGAGCAGTTCTTC. Protein sequence: CASSLGTGGIEQFF.

In DNA form, the CDR3 reads TGTGCCAGTAGTATTGAGGGAATAGACTACGAGCAGTACTTC. This translates into CASSIEGIDYEQYF. The rearrangement links TRBV19 to TRBJ2-7, with TRBD2 as a possible D gene (5 bases). The CDR3 length is 14 residues. Germline values: CDR1 LNHDA, CDR2 SQIVND (reference sequence). Trimming removed 3 bases at V and 3 bases at J, with 12 bases between.

V gene TRBV27 combines with J gene TRBJ2-1, with 7 nucleotides matching TRBD2. Germline assignment: CDR1 MNHEY and CDR2 SMNVEV (reference sequence). V shed 3 bases, J shed 9 bases, and the junction held 14 bases outside the gene matches. The CDR3 contains 16 residues. The CDR3 DNA reads TGTGCCAGCAGTTTTGCGACTAGCCGCCACCCCGGTGAGCAGTTCTTC. Translation: CASSFATSRHPGEQFF.

This chain uses TRBV2 with TRBJ2-5; TRBD2 matches 7 bases. The CDR3 length is 14 residues. From germline, CDR1 is SNHLY and CDR2 FYNNEI. V was clipped by 4 bases and J by 1 base; unmatched bases: 3. CDR3 in amino acids: CASSGGGGQETQYF. Here the CDR3 DNA reads TGTGCCAGCAGTGGCGGCGGGGGCCAAGAGACCCAGTACTTC.

The CDR3 sequence is CASTLGAGGLYNEQFF. The CDR3 bases are TGCGCCAGCACTCTGGGGGCGGGGGGCCTATACAATGAGCAGTTCTTC. The chain combines TRBV5-1 with TRBJ2-1, with TRBD2 matching over 8 bases. There are 16 residues in the CDR3. V trimming: 6 bases; J trimming: 4 bases; junction bases outside the gene matches: 12. Germline V gives CDR1 SGHRS, CDR2 YFSETQ.

This chain joins TRBV2 and TRBJ2-2, with D perhaps TRBD2 (5 bases). The CDR3 runs to 17 residues. Germline values: CDR1 SNHLY, CDR2 FYNNEI. V lost 4 bases and J 7 bases, leaving 22 bases between the germline ends. CDR3 loop: CASSAWELGMVSGELFF. Here the CDR3 DNA reads TGTGCCAGCAGTGCGTGGGAGTTAGGGATGGTTAGCGGGGAGCTGTTTTTT.

V and J are TRBV7-9 and TRBJ1-2, with D perhaps matching TRBD1 (6 bases). This CDR3 spans 16 amino acids. Germline assignment: CDR1 SEHNR and CDR2 FQNEAQ (reference sequence). Trimming removed 4 bases at V and 8 bases at J, with 23 bases between. The CDR3 loop is CASSSVPVQGSAGYTF. DNA for the CDR3: TGTGCCAGCAGCTCCGTCCCCGTACAGGGATCGGCGGGCTACACCTTC.

The rearrangement joins TRBV4-2 to TRBJ1-5; no clear D. Germline V gene lookup returns CDR1 LGHNA and CDR2 YNFKEQ. The CDR3 length is 17 residues. Trimming took off 1 base at V and 0 bases at J, with 13 bases between the two ends. This CDR3 is CASSQGSSGDSNQPQHF. DNA for the CDR3: TGTGCCAGCAGCCAAGGATCCTCCGGGGATAGCAATCAGCCCCAGCATTTT.

This chain joins TRBV28 and TRBJ1-4; 9 nucleotides agree with TRBD1. V shed 5 bases and J 6 bases; nucleotides not matched to a gene: 7. CDR3 size: 15 residues. Germline CDR1 reads MDHEN; CDR2 reads SYDVKM. The CDR3 bases are TGTGCCAGCAGTAGTACAGGGGGCGTCGATGAAAAACTGTTTTTT. This sequence encodes CASSSTGGVDEKLFF.

The J gene is TRBJ2-1, the V gene TRBV4-1; 8 positions agree with TRBD2. CDR1 is MGHRA and CDR2 is YSYEKL in the germline V gene. This CDR3 has 16 residues. V gave up 4 bases and J gave up 2 bases; unmatched junction bases: 7. The CDR3 bases are TGCGCCAGCAGCCCCTCCGGGACTAGACCCTACAATGAGCAGTTCTTC. It yields the protein CASSPSGTRPYNEQFF.

Regarding this clone: Additional DNA sequences in this sample encode the identical CDR3. The chain recombines TRBV7-8 with TRBJ1-2; no firm D call. Germline V gene data show CDR1 as SGHVS and CDR2 as FQNEAQ. V was trimmed by 3 bases and J by 2 bases, leaving 7 bases between them. CDR3 length: 13 amino acids. The CDR3 region is CASSFRGNYGYTF. The DNA of the CDR3 is TGTGCCAGCAGCTTCCGGGGAAACTATGGCTACACCTTC.

The rearrangement uses TRBV7-6 and TRBJ2-2, with TRBD1 matching 9 bases. Germline loops: CDR1 SGHVS, CDR2 FNYEAQ. Trimming removed 2 bases from V and 11 bases from J; junction bases left unmatched: 6. This CDR3 region has 14 residues. CDR3: CASSLNPTGGELFF. CDR3 DNA sequence: TGTGCCAGCAGCTTAAACCCAACAGGGGGCGAGCTGTTTTTT. The full variable domain, its missing parts supplied by reference TRBV7-6 and TRBJ2-2, is GAGVSQSPRYKVTKRGQDVALRCDPISGHVSLYWYRQALGQGPEFLTYFNYEAQQDKSGLPNDRFSAERPEGSISTLTIQRTEQRDSAMYRCASSLNPTGGELFFGEGSRLTVL.

The chain has TRBV5-1 and TRBJ2-1; D unclear. In germline, CDR1 is SGHRS, CDR2 YFSETQ. This CDR3 has 15 amino acids. V dropped 2 bases and J dropped 3 bases, with 12 bases sitting between them. CDR3 sequence reads: CASSLGMSDYNEQFF. In nucleotides, the CDR3 is TGCGCCAGCAGCTTAGGTATGAGCGACTACAATGAGCAGTTCTTC.

CDR3 sequence (DNA): TGTGCCAGCAGCTCGGGACTTCAAGAGACCCAGTACTTC. Translation: CASSSGLQETQYF. The V gene is TRBV7-9, the J gene TRBJ2-5; tentatively, D is TRBD2 (6 bases). The CDR3 is made up of 13 amino acids. Germline V gives CDR1 SEHNR, CDR2 FQNEAQ (reference sequence). V was trimmed by 4 bases and J by 2 bases, leaving 8 bases between them.

This clone occurred once. The chain recombines TRBV6-5 with TRBJ1-2; TRBD1 agrees at 8 bases. V shed 6 bases, J shed 7 bases, and the junction held 7 bases outside the gene matches. Germline lookup yields CDR1 MNHEY and CDR2 SVGAGI. This CDR3 is 13 amino acids long. CDR3 sequence reads: CASRQGAARGYTF. The CDR3, as DNA: TGTGCCAGCAGGCAGGGGGCTGCGCGTGGCTACACCTTC.

The chain links TRBV10-1 to TRBJ2-2; perhaps TRBD1 as D (6 bases). Germline V lookup: CDR1 WNHNN, CDR2 SYGVQD (reference sequence). This CDR3 is 15 amino acids long. Trimming stripped 2 bases from V and 1 base from J, with 8 bases between. CDR3 nucleotide sequence: TGCGCCAGCAGTGAGAAGGGACAGAACACCGGGGAGCTGTTTTTT. Translated: CASSEKGQNTGELFF.

Worth noting for this clone: The junction shows a germline mismatch at one end, possibly a read error. The chain uses TRBV7-8 and TRBJ2-1, with TRBD2 as a possible D gene (6 bases). Per the germline V gene, CDR1 is SGHVS and CDR2 is FQNEAQ. The CDR3 runs to 11 residues. CDR3 nucleotides: TGTGCCAGCAGCCCCGGACTACCCCTAGTCTTC. It is translated as CASSPGLPLVF. The full variable domain, completed using reference TRBV7-8 and TRBJ2-1, is GAGVSQSPRYKVAKRGQDVALRCDPISGHVSLFWYQQALGQGPEFLTYFQNEAQLDKSGLPSDRFFAERPEGSVSTLKIQRTQQEDSAVYLCASSPGLPLVFGPGTRLTVL.

This chain joins TRBV5-4 and TRBJ2-7; a weak D match, TRBD1 (6 bases). Per the germline V gene, CDR1 is SGHNT and CDR2 is YYREEE (reference sequence). This CDR3 comprises 13 residues. V was trimmed by 4 bases and J by 5 bases, leaving 13 bases between them. The chain's CDR3 is CASSVSTGNEQYF. The CDR3 region has the DNA TGTGCCAGCAGCGTTTCAACAGGGAACGAGCAGTACTTC.

The rearrangement uses TRBV7-6 and TRBJ2-5; tentative D call: TRBD2 (6 bases). V lost 5 bases to trimming and J lost 7 bases, with 26 bases between them. CDR1 and CDR2 (germline): SGHVS, FNYEAQ. The CDR3 consists of 17 residues. The CDR3 nucleotides read TGTGCCAGCAGCAACGATCTACAGTCGAGGAGGGAAGGGACCCAGTACTTC. As protein: CASSNDLQSRREGTQYF. Looking up the rest from reference TRBV7-6 and TRBJ2-5 gives the full variable domain: GAGVSQSPRYKVTKRGQDVALRCDPISGHVSLYWYRQALGQGPEFLTYFNYEAQQDKSGLPNDRFSAERPEGSISTLTIQRTEQRDSAMYRCASSNDLQSRREGTQYFGPGTRLLVL.

This clone was detected only a few times. CDR3 sequence: CASRGGGGETQYF. DNA of the CDR3: TGTGCCAGCAGAGGCGGGGGCGGTGAGACCCAGTACTTC. This chain connects TRBV13 to TRBJ2-5, with D possibly being TRBD2 (7 bases). Per the germline V gene, CDR1 is PRHDT and CDR2 is FYEKMQ (reference sequence). V gave up 6 bases and J gave up 5 bases, with 13 bases separating them. The CDR3 is 13 amino acids.